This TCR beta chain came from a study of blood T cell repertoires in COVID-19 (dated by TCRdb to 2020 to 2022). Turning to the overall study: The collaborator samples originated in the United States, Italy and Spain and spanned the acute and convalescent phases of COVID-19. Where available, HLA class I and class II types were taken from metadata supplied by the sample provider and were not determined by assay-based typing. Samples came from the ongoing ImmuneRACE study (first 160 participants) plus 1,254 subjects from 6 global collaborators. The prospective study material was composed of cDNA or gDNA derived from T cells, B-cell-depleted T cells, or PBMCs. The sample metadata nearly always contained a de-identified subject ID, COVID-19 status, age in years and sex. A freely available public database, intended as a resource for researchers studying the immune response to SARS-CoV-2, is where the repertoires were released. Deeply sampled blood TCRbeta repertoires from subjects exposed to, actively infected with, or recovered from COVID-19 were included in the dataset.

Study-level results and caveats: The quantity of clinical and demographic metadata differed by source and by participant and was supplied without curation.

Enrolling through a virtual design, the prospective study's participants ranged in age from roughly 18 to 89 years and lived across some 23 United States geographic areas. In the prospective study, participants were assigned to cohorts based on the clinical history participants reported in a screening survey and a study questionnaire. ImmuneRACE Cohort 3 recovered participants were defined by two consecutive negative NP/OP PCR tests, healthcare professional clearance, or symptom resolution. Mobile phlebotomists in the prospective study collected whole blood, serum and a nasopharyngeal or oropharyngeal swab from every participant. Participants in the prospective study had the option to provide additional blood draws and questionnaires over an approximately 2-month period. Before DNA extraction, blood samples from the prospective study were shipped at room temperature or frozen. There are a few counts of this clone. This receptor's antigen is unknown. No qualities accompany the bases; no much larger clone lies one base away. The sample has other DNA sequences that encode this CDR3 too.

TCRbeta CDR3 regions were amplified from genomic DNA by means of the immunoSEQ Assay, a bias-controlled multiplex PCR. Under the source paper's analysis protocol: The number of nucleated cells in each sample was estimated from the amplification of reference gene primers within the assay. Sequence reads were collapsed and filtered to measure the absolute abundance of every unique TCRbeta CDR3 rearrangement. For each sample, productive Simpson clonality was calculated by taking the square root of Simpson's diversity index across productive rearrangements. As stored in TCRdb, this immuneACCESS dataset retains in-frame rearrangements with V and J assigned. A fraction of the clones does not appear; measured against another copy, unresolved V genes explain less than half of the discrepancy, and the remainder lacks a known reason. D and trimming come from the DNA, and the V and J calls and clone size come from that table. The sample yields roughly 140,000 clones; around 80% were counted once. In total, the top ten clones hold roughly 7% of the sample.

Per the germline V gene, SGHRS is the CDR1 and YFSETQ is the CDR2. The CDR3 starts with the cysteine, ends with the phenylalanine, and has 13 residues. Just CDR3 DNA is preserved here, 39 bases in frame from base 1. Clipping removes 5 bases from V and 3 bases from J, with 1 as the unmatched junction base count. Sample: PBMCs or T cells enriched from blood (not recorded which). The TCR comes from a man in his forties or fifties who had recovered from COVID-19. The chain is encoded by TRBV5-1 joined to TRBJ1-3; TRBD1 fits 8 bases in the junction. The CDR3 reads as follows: CASRTGDGNTIYF. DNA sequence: TGCGCCAGCAGGACAGGGGATGGAAACACCATATATTTT.